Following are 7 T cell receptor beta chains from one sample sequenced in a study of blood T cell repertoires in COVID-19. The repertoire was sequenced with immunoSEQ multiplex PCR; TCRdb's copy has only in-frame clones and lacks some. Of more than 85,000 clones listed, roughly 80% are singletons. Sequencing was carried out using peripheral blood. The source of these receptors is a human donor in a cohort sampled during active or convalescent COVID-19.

This CDR3 is CASSLSGTSPREQFF. CDR3 nucleotides: TGTGCCAGCAGTTTGTCCGGGACTAGCCCCCGGGAGCAGTTCTTC. The chain employs TRBV28 and TRBJ2-1; the match to TRBD2 covers 9 bases. The junction had 10 bases not matched to a gene; V was cut back by 3 bases and J by 10 bases. Germline CDR1 MDHEN, CDR2 SYDVKM. CDR3 length: 15 amino acids.

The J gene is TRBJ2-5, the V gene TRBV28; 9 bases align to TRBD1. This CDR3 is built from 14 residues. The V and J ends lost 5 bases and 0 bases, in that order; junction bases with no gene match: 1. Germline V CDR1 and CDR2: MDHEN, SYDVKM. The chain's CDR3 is CASSGTGYQETQYF. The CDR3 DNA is TGTGCCAGCAGTGGGACAGGGTACCAAGAGACCCAGTACTTC.

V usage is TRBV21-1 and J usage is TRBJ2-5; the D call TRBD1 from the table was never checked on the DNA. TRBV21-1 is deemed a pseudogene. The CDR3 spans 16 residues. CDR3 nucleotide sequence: TGTGCCAGCAGCGCGGGACAGGGGGCGCGAGGAGAGACCCAGTACTTC. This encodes CASSAGQGARGETQYF.

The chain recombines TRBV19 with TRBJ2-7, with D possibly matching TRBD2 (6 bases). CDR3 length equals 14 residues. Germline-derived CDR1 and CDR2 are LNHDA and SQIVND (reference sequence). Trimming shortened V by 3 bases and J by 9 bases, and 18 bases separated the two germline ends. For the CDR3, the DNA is TGTGCCAGTAGTATTACTGGCGGGACCTTTGTGCAGTACTTC. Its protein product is CASSITGGTFVQYF. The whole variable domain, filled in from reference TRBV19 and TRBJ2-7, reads DGGITQSPKYLFRKEGQNVTLSCEQNLNHDAMYWYRQDPGQGLRLIYYSQIVNDFQKGDIAEGYSVSREKKESFPLTVTSAQKNPTAFYLCASSITGGTFVQYFGPGTRLTVT.

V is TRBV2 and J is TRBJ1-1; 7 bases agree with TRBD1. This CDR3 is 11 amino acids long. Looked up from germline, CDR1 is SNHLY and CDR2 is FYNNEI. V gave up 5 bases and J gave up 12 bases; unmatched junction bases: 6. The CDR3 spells CASSRQGVPFF. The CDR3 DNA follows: TGTGCCAGCAGTAGACAGGGTGTACCTTTCTTT.

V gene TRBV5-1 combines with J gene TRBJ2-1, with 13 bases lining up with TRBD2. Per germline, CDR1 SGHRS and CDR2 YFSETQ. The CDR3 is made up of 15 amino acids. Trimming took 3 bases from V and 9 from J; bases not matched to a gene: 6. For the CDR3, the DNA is TGCGCCAGCAGCTGGGAACTAGCGGGAGGGTCTGAGCAGTTCTTC. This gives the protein CASSWELAGGSEQFF.

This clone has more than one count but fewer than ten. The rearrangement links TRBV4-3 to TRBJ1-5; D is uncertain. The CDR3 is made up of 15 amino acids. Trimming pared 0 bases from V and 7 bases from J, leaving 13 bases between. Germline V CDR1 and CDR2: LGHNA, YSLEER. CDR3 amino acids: CASSQDRTAGQPQHF. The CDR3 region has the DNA TGCGCCAGCAGCCAAGACAGGACGGCGGGCCAGCCCCAGCATTTT.